What follows are 13 T cell receptor beta chains derived from one specimen sequenced in a study of T cell responses to AZD1222 COVID-19 vaccine. Produced via immunoSEQ multiplex PCR; TCRdb's table is partial and in-frame only. The sample records 200,000 to 250,000 clones, approximately 94% being singletons. Sequenced material: peripheral blood, taken on day 0 of MenACWY control vaccination. These receptors were obtained from an adult in good health.

The rearrangement joins TRBV5-6 to TRBJ1-2; unclear D gene. The germline V gene encodes CDR1 SGHDT and CDR2 YYEEEE. The CDR3 consists of 12 residues. Between the trimmed V and J ends, which lost 6 bases and 7 bases, there was a span of 13 bases. Written as DNA, the CDR3 is TGTGCCAGCACTCGTGACACCGTTGGCTACACCTTC. Encoded protein: CASTRDTVGYTF.

The rearrangement joins TRBV2 to TRBJ1-6, with D possibly matching TRBD1 (6 bases). Between the trimmed V and J ends, which lost 6 bases and 7 bases, there was a span of 16 bases. The CDR3 is 15 amino acids. The germline gives CDR1 SNHLY, CDR2 FYNNEI. CDR3 bases: TGTGCCAGCAGACTTCGGGACACCCTCAATTCACCCCTCCACTTT. It encodes CASRLRDTLNSPLHF.

This chain's CDR3 is CASSLDRGLRRANEQFF. The CDR3 bases are TGTGCCAGCAGCTTAGACCGGGGGCTGAGAAGAGCCAATGAGCAGTTCTTC. The chain links TRBV7-9 to TRBJ2-1; D tentatively fits TRBD1 or TRBD2 (6 bases each). The germline V gene has CDR1 SEHNR and CDR2 FQNEAQ (reference sequence). This CDR3 comprises 17 residues. The V gene lost 1 base and the J gene lost 6 bases, with 19 bases spanning the gap.

This rearrangement joins TRBV6-5 to TRBJ2-4, with D unresolved. V gave up 6 bases and J gave up 0 bases, with 12 bases separating them. In germline, CDR1 is MNHEY, CDR2 SVGAGI. This CDR3 region has 15 residues. CDR3: CASSVSARAKNIQYF. CDR3 nucleotides: TGTGCCAGCAGCGTTTCCGCGAGAGCCAAAAACATTCAGTACTTC.

This chain links TRBV9 with TRBJ1-2; D is unclear. The CDR3 spans 13 residues. V lost 4 bases and J 8 bases, leaving 15 bases between the germline ends. Germline V gene data show CDR1 as SGDLS and CDR2 as YYNGEE. CDR3: CASSPHWGSGYTF. The CDR3 nucleotides are TGTGCCAGCAGCCCCCATTGGGGTTCCGGCTACACCTTC.

The chain links TRBV5-1 to TRBJ1-4; 8 bases agree with TRBD1. The V gene's germline CDR1 is SGHRS and CDR2 YFSETQ. Trimming took 2 bases from V and 8 from J; bases not matched to a gene: 11. This CDR3 has 16 residues. In DNA, the CDR3 is TGCGCCAGCAGCTTTGCCCCACAGGGGGTAAACGAAAAACTGTTTTTT. It codes for CASSFAPQGVNEKLFF.

The CDR3 protein is CASSFLGNTIYF. CDR3 coding DNA: TGTGCCAGCAGCTTCCTGGGAAACACCATATATTTT. The gene calls are TRBV7-2 and TRBJ1-3, with unresolved D. CDR3 length: 12 amino acids. Germline CDR1 SGHTA, CDR2 FQGNSA. The germline V and J ends were trimmed by 3 bases and 4 bases, with 4 bases remaining between them. The complete variable domain, with remaining parts taken from reference TRBV7-2 and TRBJ1-3, reads GAGVSQSPSNKVTEKGKDVELRCDPISGHTALYWYRQSLGQGLEFLIYFQGNSAPDKSGLPSDRFSAERTGGSVSTLTIQRTQQEDSAVYLCASSFLGNTIYFGEGSWLTVV.

V is TRBV11-1 and J is TRBJ2-1, with D perhaps assigned TRBD1 or TRBD2 (6 bases each). CDR3 length: 15 residues. CDR1 SGHAT and CDR2 FQDESV come from the germline V gene (reference sequence). With 4 bases removed from V and 9 bases from J, the gap between germline ends came to 19 bases. The CDR3 is CASSSGDTSMGEQFF. The CDR3 nucleotides read TGTGCCAGCAGCTCGGGGGACACCTCAATGGGTGAGCAGTTCTTC.

This clone was detected once. The chain links TRBV19 to TRBJ1-5; D uncertain. Germline V CDR1 and CDR2: LNHDA, SQIVND (reference sequence). V lost 4 bases and J 9 bases, leaving 13 bases between the germline ends. CDR3 length: 13 residues. CDR3 amino acids: CASSTLSGGPQHF. CDR3 DNA: TGTGCCAGTAGTACGCTGTCCGGAGGGCCCCAGCATTTT.

This chain joins TRBV7-9 and TRBJ1-2; D unclear. CDR1 SEHNR and CDR2 FQNEAQ come from the germline V gene (reference sequence). The V end was cut by 1 base, the J end by 6 bases, with 6 bases between. The CDR3 loop spans 12 amino acids. The CDR3 spells CASSLVFDGYTF. CDR3 DNA sequence: TGTGCCAGCAGCTTAGTTTTTGATGGCTACACCTTC.

J is TRBJ2-7 and V is TRBV5-1, with 8 bases lining up with TRBD1. CDR1 is SGHRS, CDR2 YFSETQ, per germline. The trim removed 0 bases at V and 5 bases at J, leaving 7 bases unmatched. The CDR3 loop spans 15 amino acids. Written as DNA, the CDR3 is TGCGCCAGCAGCTTGGCCCCTGGACAGGGCCACGAGCAGTACTTC. It specifies CASSLAPGQGHEQYF.

The V and J genes are TRBV5-1 and TRBJ1-5, with TRBD1 as a possible D gene (6 bases). CDR3 size: 13 residues. V lost 4 bases, J lost 4 bases, and 9 bases lay in between. Germline CDR1 is SGHRS and CDR2 is YFSETQ. CDR3 in DNA: TGCGCCAGCAGCCAGACAGGAAATCAGCCCCAGCATTTT. Encoded protein: CASSQTGNQPQHF.

The chain carries TRBV6-5 and TRBJ1-1; D ambiguous. Trimming cost V 0 bases and J 0 bases, with 11 bases left between them. CDR1 and CDR2 from the germline V gene are MNHEY and SVGAGI. The CDR3 contains 16 residues. CDR3 coding DNA: TGTGCCAGCAGTTACTCAGGCGGGGTATTGAACACTGAAGCTTTCTTT. Encoded protein: CASSYSGGVLNTEAFF.